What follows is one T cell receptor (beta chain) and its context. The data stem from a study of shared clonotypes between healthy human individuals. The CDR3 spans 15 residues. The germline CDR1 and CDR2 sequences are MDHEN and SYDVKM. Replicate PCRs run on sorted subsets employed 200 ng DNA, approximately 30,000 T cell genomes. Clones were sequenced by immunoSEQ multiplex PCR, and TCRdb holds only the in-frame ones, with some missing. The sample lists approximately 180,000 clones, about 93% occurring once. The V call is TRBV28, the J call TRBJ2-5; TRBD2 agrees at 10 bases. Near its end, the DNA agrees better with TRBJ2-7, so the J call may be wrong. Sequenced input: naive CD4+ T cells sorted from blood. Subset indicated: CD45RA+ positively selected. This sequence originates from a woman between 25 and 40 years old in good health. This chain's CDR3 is CASSLLAGDVYEQYF. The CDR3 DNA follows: TGTGCCAGCAGTTTACTAGCGGGAGATGTCTACGAGCAGTACTTC.